This T cell receptor beta chain appears in the sequencing data of a study of yellow fever vaccine responses in identical twins. TCRdb passed the RT-PCR reads through MiXCR, listing each CDR3 protein once. The data contain about 20,000 distinct CDR3 sequences, approximately 70% of them seen just once; the ten biggest clones take up more than 2%. Germline V lookup: CDR1 LGHDT, CDR2 YNNKEL (reference sequence). This CDR3 region has 14 residues. Trimming cost V 7 bases and J 2 bases; bases outside gene matches: 5. V and J are TRBV3-1 and TRBJ1-2, with 9 bases identical to TRBD1. Here the sequenced sample was T cells from blood (PBMCs), unsorted or a sorted subset (not recorded which), taken before or after yellow fever vaccination (not recorded which). The receptor was isolated from a woman younger than 35 who received the yellow fever vaccine. The CDR3 DNA follows: TGTGCCAGCACCCCGGGACAGGGAAACTATGGCTACACCTTC. Amino acids: CASTPGQGNYGYTF. The full variable domain, with the rest looked up from reference TRBV3-1 and TRBJ1-2, is DTAVSQTPKYLVTQMGNDKSIKCEQNLGHDTMYWYKQDSKKFLKIMFSYNNKELIINETVPNRFSPKSPDKAHLNLHINSLELGDSAVYFCASTPGQGNYGYTFGSGTRLTVV.